These T cell receptor beta chains were read from a single sample in a study of cytomegalovirus exposure and HLA in healthy donors. Assay used: immunoSEQ multiplex PCR; TCRdb lists only in-frame clones, some missing. The sample includes roughly 150,000 clones, 84% seen only once; the top ten take under 1.1%. The material sequenced was PBMCs. The receptors were gathered from a man younger than 40 in good health and CMV-seronegative. The CDR3 runs from the conserved cysteine through the conserved F or W. A D gene is named only where the DNA matches it firmly. Only some rows state a clone size, as once, few, many or a class for expanded clones.

NA TRBD1 TRBJ1-1 TRBV5-1 16 TGCGCCAGCAGCTCCGGACAGGGGGCAGGGAACACTGAAGCTTTCTTT CASSSGQGAGNTEAFF
NA NA TRBJ1-5 TRBV2 14 TGTGCCAGCAGTGAATCATCGGGCAATCAGCCCCAGCATTTT CASSESSGNQPQHF
NA NA TRBJ2-5 TRBV25-1 13 TGTGCCAGCAGTGGCGGGGGCTCAGAGACCCAGTACTTC CASSGGGSETQYF
NA TRBD2 TRBJ2-3 TRBV5-1 15 TGCGCCAGCTGCCCCCCCCTAGCGGGAGGAGATACGCAGTATTTT CASCPPLAGGDTQYF
few TRBD2 TRBJ2-2 TRBV4-2 15 TGTGCCAGCAGCCAATCCGGGACTAGGGCCGGGGAGCTGTTTTTT CASSQSGTRAGELFF
NA NA TRBJ1-5 TRBV4-2 17 TGTGCCAGCAGCCAAGCTGGCGGGGGGCGCGGGGATCAGCCCCAGCATTTT CASSQAGGGRGDQPQHF
NA NA TRBJ2-2 TRBV6-1 18 TGTGCCAGCAGTGTAGTCAGGCCTGCCTCTCCGAACACCGGGGAGCTGTTTTTT CASSVVRPASPNTGELFF
NA TRBD2 TRBJ2-7 TRBV4-2 18 TGTGCCAGCAGCCAAGATCTCCCTATAGCGGGAACTCCCTACGAGCAGTACTTC CASSQDLPIAGTPYEQYF
NA NA TRBJ1-2 TRBV27 17 TGTGCCAGCCTAAAATCCGGGTCCCGGCTAGGTTCATTTGGCTACACCTTC CASLKSGSRLGSFGYTF
NA TRBD2 TRBJ2-7 TRBV4-1 17 TGCGCCAGCAGCCAAATACGGGCTAGCGGGAACTCCTACGAGCAGTACTTC CASSQIRASGNSYEQYF
NA NA TRBJ1-2 TRBV2 12 TGTGCCAGCAGTAGGGAGGCCGGGGGCTACACCTTC CASSREAGGYTF
NA TRBD2 TRBJ2-3 TRBV11-3 17 TGTGCCAGCAGCCTGAGGACTAGCGGTACTAGCACAGATACGCAGTATTTT CASSLRTSGTSTDTQYF
NA NA TRBJ2-7 TRBV11-2 16 TGTGCCAGCAGCCCAGTCTGGAGGGGGAGGGCCGTCGAGCAGTACTTC CASSPVWRGRAVEQYF
NA TRBD1 TRBJ2-1 TRBV29-1 14 TGCAGCGCATTAACAGGGGGCTCCTACAATGAGCAGTTCTTC CSALTGGSYNEQFF
once NA TRBJ2-2 TRBV28 15 TGTGCCAGCAGTGTTCCGGGACACGACACCGGGGAGCTGTTTTTT CASSVPGHDTGELFF
NA TRBD2 TRBJ2-3 TRBV9 15 TGTGCCAGCAGCGCCGGGACTAGCGAGGCAGATACGCAGTATTTT CASSAGTSEADTQYF
once NA TRBJ2-2 TRBV27 16 TGTGCCAGCAGCGTATCCGGGACATCAAACACCGGGGAGCTGTTTTTT CASSVSGTSNTGELFF
NA TRBD1 TRBJ2-3 TRBV19 13 TGTGCCAGTAGTATTCAGGGGGCAGATACGCAGTATTTT CASSIQGADTQYF
once NA TRBJ1-2 TRBV2 13 TGTGCCAGCAGGGGCGTTCCAAACTATGGCTACACCTTC CASRGVPNYGYTF
NA NA TRBJ2-7 TRBV5-5 15 TGTGCCAGCAGCTTGTACGGGATAGGGTCCTACGAGCAGTACTTC CASSLYGIGSYEQYF
NA TRBD2 TRBJ2-7 TRBV27 15 TGTGCCAGCAGTCTAGGACTAGCGGGAGCTAGCGAGCAGTACTTC CASSLGLAGASEQYF
NA NA TRBJ1-2 TRBV4-1 17 TGCGCCAGCAGCCAAGTGAATTTGGTGGCCGCGGGTGATGGCTACACCTTC CASSQVNLVAAGDGYTF
NA TRBD1 TRBJ1-2 TRBV7-3 14 TGTGCCAGCAGCAAGGGACAGGGGGCGAGGGGCTACACCTTC CASSKGQGARGYTF
few NA TRBJ1-1 TRBV27 14 TGTGCCAGCAGCTCAGGGGTTGGTAGGACTGAAGCTTTCTTT CASSSGVGRTEAFF
NA TRBD1 TRBJ2-7 TRBV6-5 14 TGTGCCAGCAGTTTAGACAGGGGACCCTACGAGCAGTACTTC CASSLDRGPYEQYF
NA TRBD1 TRBJ2-1 TRBV6-5 13 TGTGCCAGCAGTACCCGGGACAGCAATGAGCAGTTCTTC CASSTRDSNEQFF
NA TRBD1 TRBJ1-2 TRBV5-1 13 TGCGCCAGCAGCATGGACAGGGAATATGGCTACACCTTC CASSMDREYGYTF
NA NA TRBJ1-1 TRBV25-1 15 TGTGCCAGCAGTGATATGGGACACCTGAACACCGAAGCTTTCTTT CASSDMGHLNTEAFF
NA NA TRBJ1-6 TRBV23-1 15 TGCGCCAGCAGCCCCACGACAAGCTCGACTTCACCCCTCCACTTT CASSPTTSSTSPLHF
NA TRBD1 TRBJ2-2 TRBV6-1 14 TGTGCCAGCATTGGGACAGGTGGCGCCGGGGAGCTGTTTTTT CASIGTGGAGELFF
NA NA TRBJ1-1 TRBV30 13 TGTGCCTGGAGTCTTGTTAGAAGCACTGAAGCTTTCTTT CAWSLVRSTEAFF
NA NA TRBJ2-1 TRBV5-6 14 TGTGCCAGCAGCTTGTTCTCCTCCTACAATGAGCAGTTCTTC CASSLFSSYNEQFF
NA NA TRBJ2-1 TRBV4-2 14 TGTGCCAGCAGCCAGGGTGGGCCTAGCCGGGAGCAGTTCTTC CASSQGGPSREQFF
NA NA TRBJ1-1 TRBV25-1 16 TGTGCCAGCAGTGAGTACCGGGGTTCGGTCGACACTGAAGCTTTCTTT CASSEYRGSVDTEAFF
NA NA TRBJ1-5 TRBV28 15 TGTGCCAGCAGTTTAGGGGGCCGTAGCAATCAGCCCCAGCATTTT CASSLGGRSNQPQHF
NA NA TRBJ2-7 TRBV25-1 16 TGTGCCAGCAGTGAATATCTTAGGACAGAGTCCTACGAGCAGTACTTC CASSEYLRTESYEQYF
few TRBD1 TRBJ1-5 TRBV6-1 18 TGTGCCAGCAGTGATGTTCTAGGGACAGCTTATAGCAATCAGCCCCAGCATTTT CASSDVLGTAYSNQPQHF
NA NA TRBJ2-7 TRBV5-4 14 TGTGCCAGCAGCTTAGCTTTTACGGGTCACGAGCAGTACTTC CASSLAFTGHEQYF
NA TRBD2 TRBJ2-1 TRBV18 15 TGTGCCAGCTCACTCAGCGGGGGGGCATACAATGAGCAGTTCTTC CASSLSGGAYNEQFF
NA NA TRBJ2-5 TRBV4-1 14 TGCGCCAGCAGCCAAGATAGGGGGTGGGAGACCCAGTACTTC CASSQDRGWETQYF
NA TRBD1 TRBJ1-1 TRBV28 17 TGTGCCAGCACCTCCCCCCGACAGGGACTGACGAACACTGAAGCTTTCTTT CASTSPRQGLTNTEAFF
NA NA TRBJ2-7 TRBV18 13 TGTGCCAGCTCGGAAGGGACTTCGGACGAGCAGTACTTC CASSEGTSDEQYF
NA TRBD2 TRBJ2-5 TRBV5-6 15 TGTGCCAGCAGCTTGGGCACTAGCGGGAGTGAGACCCAGTACTTC CASSLGTSGSETQYF
NA NA TRBJ2-5 TRBV19 13 TGTGCCAGTAAAAGGGGATCGGGAGAGACCCAGTACTTC CASKRGSGETQYF
NA TRBD1 TRBJ1-2 TRBV4-1 16 TGCGCCAGCAGCCAGGATACCGGGACAGGGGGCGATGGCTACACCTTC CASSQDTGTGGDGYTF
NA TRBD2 TRBJ2-5 TRBV18 13 TGTGCCAGCTCAGCGGGAGTTGGGGAGACCCAGTACTTC CASSAGVGETQYF
few TRBD1 TRBJ1-2 TRBV28 16 TGTGCCAGCAGTCCCGCCGGGACAGGGGCGGACTATGGCTACACCTTC CASSPAGTGADYGYTF